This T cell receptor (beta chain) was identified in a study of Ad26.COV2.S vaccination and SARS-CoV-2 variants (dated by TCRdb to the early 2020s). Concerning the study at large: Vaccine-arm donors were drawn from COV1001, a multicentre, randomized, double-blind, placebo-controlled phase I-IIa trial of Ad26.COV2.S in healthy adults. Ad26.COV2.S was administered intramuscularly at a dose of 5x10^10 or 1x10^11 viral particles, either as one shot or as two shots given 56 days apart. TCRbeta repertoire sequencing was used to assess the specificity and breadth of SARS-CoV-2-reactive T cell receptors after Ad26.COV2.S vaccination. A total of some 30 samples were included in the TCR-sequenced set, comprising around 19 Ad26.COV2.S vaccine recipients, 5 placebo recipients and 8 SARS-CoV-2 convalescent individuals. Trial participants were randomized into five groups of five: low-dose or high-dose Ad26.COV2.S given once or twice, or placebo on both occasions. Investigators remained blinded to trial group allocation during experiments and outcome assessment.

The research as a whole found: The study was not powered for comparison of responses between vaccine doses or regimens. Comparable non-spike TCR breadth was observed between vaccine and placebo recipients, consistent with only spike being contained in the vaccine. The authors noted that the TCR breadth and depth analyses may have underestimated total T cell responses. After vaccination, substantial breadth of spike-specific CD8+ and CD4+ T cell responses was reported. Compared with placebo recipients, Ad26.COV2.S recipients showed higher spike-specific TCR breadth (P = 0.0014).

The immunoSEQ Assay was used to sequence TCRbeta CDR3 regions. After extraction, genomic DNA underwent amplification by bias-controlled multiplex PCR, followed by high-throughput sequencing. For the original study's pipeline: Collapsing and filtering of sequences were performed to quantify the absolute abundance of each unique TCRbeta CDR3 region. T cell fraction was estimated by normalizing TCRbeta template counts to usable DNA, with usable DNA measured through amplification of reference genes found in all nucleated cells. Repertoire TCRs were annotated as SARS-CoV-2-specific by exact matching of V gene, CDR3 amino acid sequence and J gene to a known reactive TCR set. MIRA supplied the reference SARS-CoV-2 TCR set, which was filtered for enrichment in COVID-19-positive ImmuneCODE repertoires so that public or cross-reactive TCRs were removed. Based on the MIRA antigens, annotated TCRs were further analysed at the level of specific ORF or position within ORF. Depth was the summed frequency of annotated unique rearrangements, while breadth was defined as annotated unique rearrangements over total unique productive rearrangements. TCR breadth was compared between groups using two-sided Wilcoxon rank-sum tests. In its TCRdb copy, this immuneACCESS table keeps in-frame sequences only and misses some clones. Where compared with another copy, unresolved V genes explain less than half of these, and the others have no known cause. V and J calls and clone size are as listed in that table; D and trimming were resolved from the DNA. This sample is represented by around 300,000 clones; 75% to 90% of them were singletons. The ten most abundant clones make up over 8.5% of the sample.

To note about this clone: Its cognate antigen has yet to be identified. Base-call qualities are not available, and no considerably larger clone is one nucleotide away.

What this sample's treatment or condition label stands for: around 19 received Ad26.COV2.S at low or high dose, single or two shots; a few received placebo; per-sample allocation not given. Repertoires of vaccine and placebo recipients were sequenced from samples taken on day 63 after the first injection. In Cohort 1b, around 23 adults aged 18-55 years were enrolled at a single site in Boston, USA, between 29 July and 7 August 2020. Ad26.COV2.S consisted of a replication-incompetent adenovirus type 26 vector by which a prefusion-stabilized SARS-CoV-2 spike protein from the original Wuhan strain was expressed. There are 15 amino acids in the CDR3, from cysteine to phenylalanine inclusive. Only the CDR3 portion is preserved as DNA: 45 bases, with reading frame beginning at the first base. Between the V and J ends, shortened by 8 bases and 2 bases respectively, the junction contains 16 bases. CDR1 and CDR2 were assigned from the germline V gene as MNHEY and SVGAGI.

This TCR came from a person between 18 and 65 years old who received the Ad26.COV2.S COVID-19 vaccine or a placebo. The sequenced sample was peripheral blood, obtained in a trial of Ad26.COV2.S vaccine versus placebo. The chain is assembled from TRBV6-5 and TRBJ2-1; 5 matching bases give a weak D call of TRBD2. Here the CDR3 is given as CASWGAGGAYNEQFF. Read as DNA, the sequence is TGTGCCAGCTGGGGAGCAGGTGGGGCCTACAATGAGCAGTTCTTC.